This record concerns one TCR beta chain sequence. TCRdb's copy holds only in-frame clones and misses some; the assay was immunoSEQ multiplex PCR. The sample has over 55,000 clones; about 90% are singletons. This entry comes from a study of blood T cell repertoires in COVID-19. The CDR3 runs 20 residues. Germline lookup yields CDR1 WNHNN and CDR2 SYGVQD (reference sequence). The V segment lost 5 bases and the J segment 0 bases; nucleotides outside the gene matches: 14. This chain uses TRBV10-1 with TRBJ2-6; TRBD1 agrees at 9 bases. The clonotype originates from a man aged 45-65 years with active COVID-19. Sequencing was done on a sample of peripheral blood. The CDR3 spells CASSSAGGQGLSSGANVLTF. CDR3 sequence (DNA): TGCGCCAGCAGTTCGGCTGGGGGACAGGGCCTTAGCTCTGGGGCCAACGTCCTGACTTTC.